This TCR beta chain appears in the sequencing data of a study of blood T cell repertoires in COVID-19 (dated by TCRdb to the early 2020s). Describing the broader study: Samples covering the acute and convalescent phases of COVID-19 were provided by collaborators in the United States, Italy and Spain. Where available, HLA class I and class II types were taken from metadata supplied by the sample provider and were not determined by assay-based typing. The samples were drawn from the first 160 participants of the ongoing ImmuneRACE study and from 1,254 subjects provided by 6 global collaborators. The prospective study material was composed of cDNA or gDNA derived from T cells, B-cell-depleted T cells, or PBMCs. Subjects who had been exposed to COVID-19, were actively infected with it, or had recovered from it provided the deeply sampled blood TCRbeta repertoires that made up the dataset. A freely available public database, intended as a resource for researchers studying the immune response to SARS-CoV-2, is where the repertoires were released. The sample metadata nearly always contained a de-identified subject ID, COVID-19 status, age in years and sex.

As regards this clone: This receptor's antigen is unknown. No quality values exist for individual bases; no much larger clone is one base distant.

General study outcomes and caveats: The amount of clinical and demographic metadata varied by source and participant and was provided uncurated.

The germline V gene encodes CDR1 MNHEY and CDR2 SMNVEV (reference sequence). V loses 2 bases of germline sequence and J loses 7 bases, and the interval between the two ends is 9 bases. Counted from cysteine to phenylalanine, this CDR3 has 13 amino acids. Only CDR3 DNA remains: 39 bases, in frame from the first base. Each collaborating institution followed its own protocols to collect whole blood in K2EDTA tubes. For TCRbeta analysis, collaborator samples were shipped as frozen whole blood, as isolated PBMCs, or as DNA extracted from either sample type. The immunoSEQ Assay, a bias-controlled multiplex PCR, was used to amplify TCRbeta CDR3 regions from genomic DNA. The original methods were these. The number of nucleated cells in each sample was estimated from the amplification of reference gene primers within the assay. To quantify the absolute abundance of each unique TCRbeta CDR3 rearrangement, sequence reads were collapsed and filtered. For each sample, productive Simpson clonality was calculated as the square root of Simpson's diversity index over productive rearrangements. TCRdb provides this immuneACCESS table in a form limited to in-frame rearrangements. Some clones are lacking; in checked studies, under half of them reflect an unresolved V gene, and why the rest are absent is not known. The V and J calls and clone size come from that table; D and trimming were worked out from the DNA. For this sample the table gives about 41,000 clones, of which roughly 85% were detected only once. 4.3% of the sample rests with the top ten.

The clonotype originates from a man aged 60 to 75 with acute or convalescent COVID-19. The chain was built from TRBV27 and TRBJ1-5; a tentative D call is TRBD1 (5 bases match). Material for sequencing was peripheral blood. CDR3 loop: CASSLRGKQPQHF. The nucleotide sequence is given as TGTGCCAGCAGTTTAAGGGGTAAACAGCCCCAGCATTTT.